This T cell receptor beta chain came from a study of blood T cells in healthy people across ages. Points from the study as a whole: Age showed a roughly linear inverse relationship with TCR beta diversity per million T cells. Researchers said unsorted PBMCs prevented a conclusive naive versus antigen-experienced comparison. Comparison with aged donors showed that long-lived donors had more naive CD4+ cells and higher diversity.

This clonotype has more than one count but fewer than ten. Its specificity is not known. The V end was cut by 5 bases, the J end by 4 bases, with 5 bases between. The CDR3 loop spans 10 amino acids. CDR1 is SQVTM, CDR2 ANQGSEA, per germline. The second PCR ran roughly 6 to 12 cycles with a sample-barcoded 5' primer and J-beta primers. Every sample produced at least 2.5 million CDR3-containing paired-end reads. TCRdb reprocessed the 5' RACE reads via MiXCR and lists one record per CDR3 protein. The profile shows 1.5 million to 2 million distinct CDR3 sequences, 35% to 50% of them singletons. Sequenced material: blood. The sequence derives from a human donor in good health. This rearrangement joins TRBV29-1 to TRBJ1-1; no firm D call. The chain's CDR3 is CSVLVTEAFF. The DNA for the CDR3 is TGCAGCGTTTTGGTCACTGAAGCTTTCTTT.